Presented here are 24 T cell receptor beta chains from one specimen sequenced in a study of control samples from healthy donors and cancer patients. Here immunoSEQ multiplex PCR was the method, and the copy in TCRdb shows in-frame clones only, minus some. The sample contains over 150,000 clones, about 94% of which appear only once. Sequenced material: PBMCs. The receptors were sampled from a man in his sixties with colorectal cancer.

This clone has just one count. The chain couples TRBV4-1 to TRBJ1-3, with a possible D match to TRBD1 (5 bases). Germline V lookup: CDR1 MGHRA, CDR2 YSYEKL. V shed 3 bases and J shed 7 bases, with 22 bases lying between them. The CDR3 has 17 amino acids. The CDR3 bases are TGCGCCAGCAGCCAGCGGGGTCGCGGCAGGGAGGTGAACACCATATATTTT. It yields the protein CASSQRGRGREVNTIYF.

Here the CDR3 reads CASSQGRAEKLFF. CDR3 in DNA: TGTGCCAGCAGCCAGGGGAGGGCTGAAAAACTGTTTTTT. The V call is TRBV6-5, the J call TRBJ1-4; D might be TRBD1 (6 bases). Deletions cut 6 bases from V and 7 bases from J, with 12 bases between. The germline V gene encodes CDR1 MNHEY and CDR2 SVGAGI. The CDR3 extends over 13 amino acids.

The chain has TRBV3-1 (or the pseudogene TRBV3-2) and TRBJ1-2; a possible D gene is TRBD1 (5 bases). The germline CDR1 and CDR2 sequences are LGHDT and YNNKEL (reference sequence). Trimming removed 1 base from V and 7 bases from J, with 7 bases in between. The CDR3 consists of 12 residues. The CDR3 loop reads CASSQAGGGYTF. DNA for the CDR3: TGTGCCAGCAGCCAAGCGGGGGGTGGCTACACCTTC.

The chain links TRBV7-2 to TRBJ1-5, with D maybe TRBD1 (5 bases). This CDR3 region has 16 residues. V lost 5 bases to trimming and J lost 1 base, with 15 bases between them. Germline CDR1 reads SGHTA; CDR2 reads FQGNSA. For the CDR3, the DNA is TGTGCCAGCAGCCCACTATCCGGGGGAAGCAATCAGCCCCAGCATTTT. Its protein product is CASSPLSGGSNQPQHF.

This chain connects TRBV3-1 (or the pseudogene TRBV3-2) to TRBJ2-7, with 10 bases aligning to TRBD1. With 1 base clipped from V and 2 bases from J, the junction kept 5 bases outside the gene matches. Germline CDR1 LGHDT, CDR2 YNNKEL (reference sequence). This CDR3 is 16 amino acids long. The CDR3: CASSQAGTGVAYEQYF. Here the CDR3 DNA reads TGTGCCAGCAGCCAAGCCGGGACAGGGGTGGCCTACGAGCAGTACTTC.

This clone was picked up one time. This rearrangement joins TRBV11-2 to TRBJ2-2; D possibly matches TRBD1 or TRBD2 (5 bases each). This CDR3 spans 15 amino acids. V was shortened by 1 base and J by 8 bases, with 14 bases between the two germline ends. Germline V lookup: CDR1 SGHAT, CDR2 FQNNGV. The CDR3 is CASSLVFGASGELFF. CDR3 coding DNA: TGTGCCAGCAGCTTAGTGTTCGGGGCCTCAGGGGAGCTGTTTTTT.

CDR3 DNA sequence: TGTGCCAGCAGCTTGGGTGGCGGGATGGTCTCTGGAAACACCATATATTTT. Encoded protein: CASSLGGGMVSGNTIYF. The chain carries TRBV5-8 and TRBJ1-3, with D uncertain. V dropped 0 bases and J dropped 0 bases, with 13 bases sitting between them. The CDR3 is 17 amino acids. Germline CDR1 is SGHTS and CDR2 is YDEGEE.

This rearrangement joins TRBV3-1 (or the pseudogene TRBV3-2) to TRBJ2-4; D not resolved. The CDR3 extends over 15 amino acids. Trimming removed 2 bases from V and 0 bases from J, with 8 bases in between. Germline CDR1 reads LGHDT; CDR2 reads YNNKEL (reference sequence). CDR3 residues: CASSQKPGAKNIQYF. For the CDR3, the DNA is TGTGCCAGCAGCCAAAAACCGGGAGCCAAAAACATTCAGTACTTC.

CDR3 nucleotide sequence: TGTGCCAGCAGTCCTGACTCGTATAGCAATCAGCCCCAGCATTTT. This encodes CASSPDSYSNQPQHF. The chain has TRBV2 and TRBJ1-5; no firm D call. V was clipped by 5 bases and J by 0 bases, with 11 bases between them. CDR1 and CDR2 from the germline V gene are SNHLY and FYNNEI. The CDR3 runs to 15 residues.

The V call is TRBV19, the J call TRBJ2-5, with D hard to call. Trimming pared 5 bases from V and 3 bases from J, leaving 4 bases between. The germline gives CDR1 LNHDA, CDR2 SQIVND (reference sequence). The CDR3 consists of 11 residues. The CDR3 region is CASSVKETQYF. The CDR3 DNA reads TGTGCCAGTAGTGTCAAAGAGACCCAGTACTTC.

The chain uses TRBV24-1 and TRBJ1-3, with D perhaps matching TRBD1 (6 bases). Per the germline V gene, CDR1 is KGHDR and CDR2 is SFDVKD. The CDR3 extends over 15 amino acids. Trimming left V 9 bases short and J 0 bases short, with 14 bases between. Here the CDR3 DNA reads TGTGCCACCTCTGAGGACAGAGACTCTGGAAACACCATATATTTT. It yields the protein CATSEDRDSGNTIYF.

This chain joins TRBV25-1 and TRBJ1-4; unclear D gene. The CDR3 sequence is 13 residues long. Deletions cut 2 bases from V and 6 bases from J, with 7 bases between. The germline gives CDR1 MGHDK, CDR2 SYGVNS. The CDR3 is CASSELTDEKLFF. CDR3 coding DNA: TGTGCCAGCAGTGAACTCACGGATGAAAAACTGTTTTTT. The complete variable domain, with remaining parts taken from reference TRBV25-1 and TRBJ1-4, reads EADIYQTPRYLVIGTGKKITLECSQTMGHDKMYWYQQDPGMELHLIHYSYGVNSTEKGDLSSESTVSRIRTEHFPLTLESARPSHTSQYLCASSELTDEKLFFGSGTQLSVL.

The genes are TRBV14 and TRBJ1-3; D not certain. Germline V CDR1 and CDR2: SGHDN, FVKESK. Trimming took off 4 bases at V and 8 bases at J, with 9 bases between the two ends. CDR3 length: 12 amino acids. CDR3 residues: CASSRTADTIYF. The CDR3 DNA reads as TGTGCCAGCAGCCGAACGGCGGACACCATATATTTT.

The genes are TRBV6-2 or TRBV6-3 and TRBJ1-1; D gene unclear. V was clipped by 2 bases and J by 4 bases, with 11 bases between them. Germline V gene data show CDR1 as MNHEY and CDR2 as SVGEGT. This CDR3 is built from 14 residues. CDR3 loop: CASSYVGRGTEAFF. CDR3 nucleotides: TGTGCCAGCAGTTACGTGGGCCGGGGCACTGAAGCTTTCTTT.

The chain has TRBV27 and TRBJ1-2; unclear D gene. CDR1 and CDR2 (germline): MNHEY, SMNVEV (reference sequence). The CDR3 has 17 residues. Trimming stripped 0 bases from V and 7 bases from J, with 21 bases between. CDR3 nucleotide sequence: TGTGCCAGCAGTTTATCGGGTACCGGGGAAGGTTTCGGTGGCTACACCTTC. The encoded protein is CASSLSGTGEGFGGYTF.

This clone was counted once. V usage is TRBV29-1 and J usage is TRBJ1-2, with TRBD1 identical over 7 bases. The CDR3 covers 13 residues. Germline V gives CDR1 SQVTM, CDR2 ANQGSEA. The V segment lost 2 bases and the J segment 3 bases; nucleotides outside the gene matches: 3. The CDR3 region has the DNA TGCAGCGTTGAACGGGGACAGTACTATGGCTACACCTTC. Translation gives CSVERGQYYGYTF.

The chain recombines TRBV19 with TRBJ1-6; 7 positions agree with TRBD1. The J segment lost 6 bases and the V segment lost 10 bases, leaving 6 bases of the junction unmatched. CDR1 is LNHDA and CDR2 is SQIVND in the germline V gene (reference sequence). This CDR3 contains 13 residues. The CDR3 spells CATAGTANSPLHF. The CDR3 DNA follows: TGTGCCACCGCTGGGACAGCTAATTCACCCCTCCACTTT.

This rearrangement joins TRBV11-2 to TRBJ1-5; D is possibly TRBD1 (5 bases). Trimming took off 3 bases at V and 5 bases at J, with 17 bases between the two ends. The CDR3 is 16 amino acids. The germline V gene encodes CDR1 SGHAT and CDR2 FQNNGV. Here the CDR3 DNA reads TGTGCCAGCAGCTTGACGGGACGCCCGGGCGATCAGCCCCAGCATTTT. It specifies CASSLTGRPGDQPQHF.

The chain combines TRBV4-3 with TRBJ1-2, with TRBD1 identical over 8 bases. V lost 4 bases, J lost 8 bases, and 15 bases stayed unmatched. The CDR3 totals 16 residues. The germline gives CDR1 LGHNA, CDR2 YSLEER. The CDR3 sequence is CASSRARQGTPEGYTF. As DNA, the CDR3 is TGCGCCAGCAGCCGGGCGCGACAGGGGACCCCCGAAGGCTACACCTTC.

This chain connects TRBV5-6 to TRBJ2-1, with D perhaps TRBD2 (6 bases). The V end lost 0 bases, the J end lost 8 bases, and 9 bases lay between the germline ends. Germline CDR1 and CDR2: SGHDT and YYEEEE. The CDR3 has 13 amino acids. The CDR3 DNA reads TGTGCCAGCAGCTTGGCCGGGGGACATGAGCAGTTCTTC. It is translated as CASSLAGGHEQFF.

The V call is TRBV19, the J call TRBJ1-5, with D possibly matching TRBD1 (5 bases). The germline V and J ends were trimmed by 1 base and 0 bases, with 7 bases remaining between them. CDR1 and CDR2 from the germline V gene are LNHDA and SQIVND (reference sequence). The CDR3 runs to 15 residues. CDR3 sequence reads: CASSIGDGSNQPQHF. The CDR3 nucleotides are TGTGCCAGTAGTATAGGGGACGGTAGCAATCAGCCCCAGCATTTT.

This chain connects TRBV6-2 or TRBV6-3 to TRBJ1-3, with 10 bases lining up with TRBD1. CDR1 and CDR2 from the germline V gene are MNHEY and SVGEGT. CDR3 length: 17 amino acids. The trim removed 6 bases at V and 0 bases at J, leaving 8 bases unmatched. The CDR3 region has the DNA TGTGCCAGCAGCCGGGACAGGGGACGAAGCTCTGGAAACACCATATATTTT. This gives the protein CASSRDRGRSSGNTIYF.

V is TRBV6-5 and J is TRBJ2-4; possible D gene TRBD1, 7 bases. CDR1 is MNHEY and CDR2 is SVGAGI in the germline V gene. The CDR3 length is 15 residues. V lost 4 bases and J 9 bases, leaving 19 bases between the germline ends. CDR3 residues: CASSSPRGRTSIQYF. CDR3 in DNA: TGTGCCAGCAGTTCCCCCAGGGGGAGGACAAGCATTCAGTACTTC.

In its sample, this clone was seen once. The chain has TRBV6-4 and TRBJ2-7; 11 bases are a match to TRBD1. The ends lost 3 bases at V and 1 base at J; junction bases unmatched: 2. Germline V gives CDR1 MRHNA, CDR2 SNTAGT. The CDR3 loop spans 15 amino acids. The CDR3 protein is CASSEGQGESYEQYF. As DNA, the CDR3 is TGTGCCAGCAGTGAGGGACAGGGGGAGTCCTACGAGCAGTACTTC.